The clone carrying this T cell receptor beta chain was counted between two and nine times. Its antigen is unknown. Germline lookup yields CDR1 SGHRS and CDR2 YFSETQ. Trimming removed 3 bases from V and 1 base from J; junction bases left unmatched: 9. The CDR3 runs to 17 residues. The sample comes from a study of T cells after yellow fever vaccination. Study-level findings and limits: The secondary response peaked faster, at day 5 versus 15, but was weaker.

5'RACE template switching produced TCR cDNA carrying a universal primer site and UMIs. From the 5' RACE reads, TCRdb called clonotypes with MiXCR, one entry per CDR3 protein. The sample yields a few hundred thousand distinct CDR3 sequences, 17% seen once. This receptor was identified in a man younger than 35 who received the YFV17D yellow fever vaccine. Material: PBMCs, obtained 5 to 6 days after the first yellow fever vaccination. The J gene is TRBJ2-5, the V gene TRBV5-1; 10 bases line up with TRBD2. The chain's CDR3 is CASSSAPTSGAQETQYF. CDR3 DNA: TGCGCCAGCAGCTCAGCCCCCACTAGCGGGGCCCAAGAGACCCAGTACTTC.